This T cell receptor (beta chain) comes out of a study of blood T cell repertoires in COVID-19. Germline V gene data show CDR1 as MNHEY and CDR2 as SMNVEV (reference sequence). This CDR3 spans 16 amino acids. The J segment lost 5 bases and the V segment lost 4 bases, leaving 9 bases of the junction unmatched. Methods used by the authors: Estimated nucleated cell counts came from reference gene primer amplification. This table comes from immunoSEQ multiplex PCR, and its TCRdb copy is limited to in-frame clones, with some not included. V, J and clone size are taken as reported in that table, and D and trimming were inferred from the DNA itself. The data hold tens of thousands of clones, with about 91% observed a single time.

This chain uses TRBV27 with TRBJ1-5; TRBD1 matches 9 bases. The receptor was derived from a man between 65 and 85 years old with active or convalescent COVID-19. Sequenced: peripheral blood. The CDR3, as DNA: TGTGCCAGCAGTTCCGGACAGGGGCATGGGTATCAGCCCCAGCATTTT. It yields the protein CASSSGQGHGYQPQHF.